This T cell receptor (beta chain) was recovered during a study of control samples from healthy donors and cancer patients. Assay: immunoSEQ multiplex PCR; the TCRdb copy retains only in-frame clones and omits some. Here the sample spans some 120,000 clones, about 89% being singletons. J gave up 5 bases and V 4 bases, and 8 bases lay outside the gene matches. This CDR3 is 14 amino acids long. Germline V gives CDR1 SGHRS, CDR2 YFSETQ. The TCR was taken from a man in his fifties in good health. Sequenced sample: blood. The J gene is TRBJ2-5, the V gene TRBV5-1, with 7 bases matching TRBD1. DNA for the CDR3: TGCGCCAGCAGCCTTTCCGGGACAGATGAGACCCAGTACTTC. This gives the protein CASSLSGTDETQYF. Based on the CDR3 plus reference TRBV5-1 and TRBJ2-5, the full variable domain is KAGVTQTPRYLIKTRGQQVTLSCSPISGHRSVSWYQQTPGQGLQFLFEYFSETQRNKGNFPGRFSGRQFSNSRSEMNVSTLELGDSALYLCASSLSGTDETQYFGPGTRLLVL.